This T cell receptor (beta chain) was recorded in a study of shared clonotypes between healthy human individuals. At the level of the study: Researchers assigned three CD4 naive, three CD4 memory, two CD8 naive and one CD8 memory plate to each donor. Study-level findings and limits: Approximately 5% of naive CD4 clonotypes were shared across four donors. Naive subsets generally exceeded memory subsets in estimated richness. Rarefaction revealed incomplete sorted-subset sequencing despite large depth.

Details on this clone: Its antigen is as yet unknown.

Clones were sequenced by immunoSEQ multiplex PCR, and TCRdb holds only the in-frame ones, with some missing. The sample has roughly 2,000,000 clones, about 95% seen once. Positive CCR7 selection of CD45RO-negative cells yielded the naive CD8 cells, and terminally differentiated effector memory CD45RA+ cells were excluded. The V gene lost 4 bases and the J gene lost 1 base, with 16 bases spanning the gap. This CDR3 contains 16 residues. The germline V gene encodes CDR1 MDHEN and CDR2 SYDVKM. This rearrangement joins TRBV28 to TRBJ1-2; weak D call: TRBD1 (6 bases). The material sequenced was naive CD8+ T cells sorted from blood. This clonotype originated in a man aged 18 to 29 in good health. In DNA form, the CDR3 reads TGTGCCAGCAGTTATCTCGGACAGTTGATTAACTATGGCTACACCTTC. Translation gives CASSYLGQLINYGYTF.